The T cell receptor beta chain described here comes from a study of naive and memory T cell subsets. The beta constant-region primer was an equimolar mix of two oligonucleotides covering TRBC1 and TRBC2. The ligated cDNA underwent four PCR rounds using SP2 and nested alpha and beta constant-region primers. Using its own MiXCR run on the UMI-ligation and nested PCR reads, TCRdb lists one record per CDR3 protein. The sample records 95,000 to 150,000 distinct CDR3 sequences, about 36% being singletons. This receptor was identified in a human donor in good health. Source material: central memory CD4+ T cells from blood.

The CDR3 DNA is TGTGCCAGCAGTTTTGGGCTACAGGGGAACACTGAAGCTTTCTTT. Amino acid sequence: CASSFGLQGNTEAFF. The chain is built from TRBV27 and TRBJ1-1; tentative D call: TRBD1 (6 bases). Trimming cost V 3 bases and J 1 base, with 12 bases left between them. The CDR3 totals 15 residues. The germline V gene has CDR1 MNHEY and CDR2 SMNVEV (reference sequence).